Below are 30 T cell receptor beta chains sequenced from a single sample in a study of T cells after yellow fever vaccination. Via MiXCR, TCRdb re-called the 5' RACE reads, giving one row per CDR3 protein. The sample lists 280,000 or so distinct CDR3 sequences; 8.7% were seen once. Material: CD4+ T cells sorted from PBMCs, obtained 5 days after the yellow fever booster vaccination. The origin of the receptors is a young man who received the YFV17D yellow fever vaccine.

This clonotype has only a few counts. The V and J genes are TRBV10-1 and TRBJ2-5, with a possible D match to TRBD1 (5 bases). CDR1 and CDR2 (germline): WNHNN, SYGVQD (reference sequence). V was shortened by 3 bases and J by 5 bases, with 13 bases between the two germline ends. The CDR3 is 14 amino acids. The CDR3 spells CASSDGAGLETQYF. In DNA, the CDR3 is TGCGCCAGCAGTGATGGGGCCGGGTTGGAGACCCAGTACTTC.

J is TRBJ2-2 and V is TRBV12-5; D is unresolved. The CDR3 length is 14 residues. Trimming took off 10 bases at V and 2 bases at J, with 14 bases between the two ends. CDR1 is LGHNT, CDR2 FRNRAP, per germline. The CDR3 protein is CATRPSLNTGELFF. The CDR3 nucleotides read TGTGCTACCCGCCCCTCTCTAAACACCGGGGAGCTGTTTTTT.

This clonotype was seen repeatedly, ten times or more. This chain joins TRBV6-5 and TRBJ1-4; no firm D call. The V and J ends lost 6 bases and 8 bases respectively, with 16 bases between them. Looked up from germline, CDR1 is MNHEY and CDR2 is SVGAGI. The CDR3 consists of 14 residues. CDR3 region: CASSSGPLREKLFF. The CDR3 nucleotides are TGTGCCAGCAGCTCGGGCCCCCTGCGGGAAAAACTGTTTTTT.

This clonotype was counted only a few times. V gene TRBV12-3 or TRBV12-4 combines with J gene TRBJ1-1; D is unresolved. The CDR3 has 13 residues. Trimming removed 1 base from V and 7 bases from J, with 10 bases in between. CDR3 DNA: TGTGCCAGCAGTTTAGGACTTGTGGGTGAAGCTTTCTTT. Its protein product is CASSLGLVGEAFF.

This clonotype was seen a few times. This chain joins TRBV20-1 and TRBJ2-6; TRBD1 is a possible D gene (5 bases). CDR3 length equals 18 residues. V lost 0 bases and J lost 0, with 15 bases in between. In germline, CDR1 is DFQATT, CDR2 SNEGSKA (reference sequence). The CDR3 DNA is TGCAGTGCTAGAGATCCTGTCAGGGTAGACTCTGGGGCCAACGTCCTGACTTTC. Amino acids: CSARDPVRVDSGANVLTF.

This clonotype was found a few times. The genes are TRBV6-5 and TRBJ1-2; D is unresolved. The CDR3 is 13 amino acids. Germline V CDR1 and CDR2: MNHEY, SVGAGI. V lost 6 bases and J 0 bases, leaving 8 bases between the germline ends. CDR3 protein: CASSHGPNYGYTF. CDR3 in DNA: TGTGCCAGCAGCCATGGTCCTAACTATGGCTACACCTTC.

V and J are TRBV20-1 and TRBJ2-1; 9 bases are a match to TRBD2. V trimming: 8 bases; J trimming: 6 bases; junction bases outside the gene matches: 8. The CDR3 contains 13 residues. CDR1 and CDR2 from the germline V gene are DFQATT and SNEGSKA (reference sequence). The CDR3 nucleotides are TGCAGTCGTAGCGGGGGATGGGGCAATGAGCAGTTCTTC. This translates into CSRSGGWGNEQFF.

The CDR3: CASSQGLDQETQYF. The CDR3 region has the DNA TGCGCCAGCAGCCAAGGGCTAGATCAAGAGACCCAGTACTTC. V usage is TRBV4-3 and J usage is TRBJ2-5; no firm D call. This CDR3 has 14 amino acids. Germline assignment: CDR1 LGHNA and CDR2 YSLEER. Trimming pared 1 base from V and 2 bases from J, leaving 8 bases between.

This clonotype was counted between two and nine times. This chain uses TRBV12-3 or TRBV12-4 with TRBJ1-1, with D unresolved. The CDR3 has 13 amino acids. The V and J ends lost 4 bases and 3 bases respectively, with 9 bases between them. The CDR3 reads CASSWLQDTEAFF. CDR3 nucleotide sequence: TGTGCCAGCAGTTGGCTGCAGGACACTGAAGCTTTCTTT.

This clonotype was seen at least ten times. The chain links TRBV4-1 to TRBJ1-1, with D unresolved. This CDR3 contains 13 residues. Germline assignment: CDR1 MGHRA and CDR2 YSYEKL. Between the trimmed V and J ends, which lost 3 bases and 1 base, there was a span of 6 bases. As DNA, the CDR3 is TGCGCCAGCAGCCATGCGGGGAACACTGAAGCTTTCTTT. Its protein product is CASSHAGNTEAFF.

This chain connects TRBV7-2 to TRBJ1-2; TRBD1 agrees at 7 bases. The CDR3 length is 13 residues. Unmatched junction bases numbered 1, after V lost 4 bases and J lost 2 bases. Per the germline V gene, CDR1 is SGHTA and CDR2 is FQGNSA. CDR3 DNA sequence: TGTGCCAGCAGCTGGGGACAGAACTATGGCTACACCTTC. Amino acid sequence: CASSWGQNYGYTF.

This chain links TRBV4-1 with TRBJ2-5; 7 nucleotides line up with TRBD1. The CDR3 consists of 13 residues. Trimming cost V 3 bases and J 4 bases; bases outside gene matches: 2. Germline CDR1 and CDR2: MGHRA and YSYEKL. CDR3 region: CASSHPGGETQYF. In DNA, the CDR3 is TGCGCCAGCAGCCACCCAGGGGGAGAGACCCAGTACTTC.

V is TRBV25-1 and J is TRBJ2-4, with D perhaps matching TRBD1 or TRBD2 (5 bases each). The V and J ends lost 7 bases and 0 bases respectively, with 13 bases between them. CDR3 length: 15 amino acids. Germline loops: CDR1 MGHDK, CDR2 SYGVNS. In nucleotides, the CDR3 is TGTGCCAGCACTGACGGGACCCTAGCCAAAAACATTCAGTACTTC. Translated, it gives CASTDGTLAKNIQYF.

The chain employs TRBV3-1 and TRBJ1-5, with D perhaps TRBD1 (6 bases). Germline V gene sequence: CDR1 LGHDT, CDR2 YNNKEL (reference sequence). CDR3 length equals 14 residues. Trimming removed 3 bases at V and 7 bases at J, with 13 bases between. CDR3 nucleotide sequence: TGTGCCAGCAGCCAGGGGGCTTTGGGACAGCCCCAGCATTTT. This sequence encodes CASSQGALGQPQHF.

J is TRBJ1-4 and V is TRBV2; TRBD1 matches at 7 bases. Looked up from germline, CDR1 is SNHLY and CDR2 is FYNNEI. After removal of 8 bases from V and 5 bases from J, the junction contained 8 bases not matched to a gene. CDR3 length: 14 residues. CDR3 nucleotides: TGTGCCAGCCGAGATGGACAGGCCAATGAAAAACTGTTTTTT. This translates into CASRDGQANEKLFF.

Many counts were recorded for this clonotype. V usage is TRBV14 and J usage is TRBJ1-5, with D unresolved. This CDR3 has 13 amino acids. The V end lost 4 bases, the J end lost 4 bases, and 8 bases lay between the germline ends. Germline loops: CDR1 SGHDN, CDR2 FVKESK. CDR3 amino acids: CASSRNKNQPQHF. The DNA of the CDR3 is TGTGCCAGCAGCCGGAATAAAAATCAGCCCCAGCATTTT.

The chain has TRBV12-3 or TRBV12-4 and TRBJ1-1, with D hard to call. The ends were cut back, 2 bases at V and 3 bases at J, with 7 bases in the middle. The CDR3 sequence is 13 residues long. In DNA, the CDR3 is TGTGCCAGCAGTTTACGCGGACACACTGAAGCTTTCTTT. This encodes CASSLRGHTEAFF.

The chain employs TRBV7-9 and TRBJ1-1; no clear D. Germline CDR1 and CDR2: SEHNR and FQNEAQ (reference sequence). Trimming took 2 bases from V and 6 from J, leaving 19 bases between them. The length of the CDR3 is 16 residues. Written as DNA, the CDR3 is TGTGCCAGCAGCTTATCAGAGGTAGAATCGAATTCTGAAGCTTTCTTT. Translated: CASSLSEVESNSEAFF.

This clonotype has a handful of counts. The J gene is TRBJ2-3, the V gene TRBV9; D assignment may be TRBD1 or TRBD2 (6 bases each). Germline values: CDR1 SGDLS, CDR2 YYNGEE. The CDR3 is made up of 15 amino acids. Trimming took 3 bases from V and 0 from J, leaving 11 bases between them. Written as DNA, the CDR3 is TGTGCCAGCAGCGATCGGGGGCCTAGCACAGATACGCAGTATTTT. As protein: CASSDRGPSTDTQYF.

This clonotype was seen more than once but under ten times. The CDR3 DNA is TGTGCCAGCAGCCAGACTAGAAGTTCTCAAGAGACCCAGTACTTC. It is translated as CASSQTRSSQETQYF. J is TRBJ2-5 and V is TRBV6-2 or TRBV6-3, with a possible D match to TRBD2 (6 bases). The CDR3 length is 15 residues. CDR1 MNHEY and CDR2 SVGEGT come from the germline V gene. V shed 6 bases and J shed 2 bases, with 16 bases lying between them.

Only a few counts were recorded for this clonotype. The V gene is TRBV24-1, the J gene TRBJ2-5; 8 bases agree with TRBD2. V shed 6 bases and J 4 bases; nucleotides not matched to a gene: 9. The CDR3 spans 15 residues. CDR1 and CDR2 from the germline V gene are KGHDR and SFDVKD. CDR3 in DNA: TGTGCCACCAGTCCGTCTAGCGGGTTTGGAGAGACCCAGTACTTC. It is translated as CATSPSSGFGETQYF.

This clonotype was seen ten or more times. The rearrangement links TRBV7-2 to TRBJ2-7; D is unresolved. The CDR3 extends over 14 amino acids. Germline-derived CDR1 and CDR2 are SGHTA and FQGNSA. The V and J ends lost 4 bases and 1 base respectively, with 11 bases between them. CDR3 protein: CASSYWALSYEQYF. The DNA for the CDR3 is TGTGCCAGCAGCTACTGGGCCTTATCCTACGAGCAGTACTTC.

This clonotype turned up a few times. The gene calls are TRBV5-1 and TRBJ2-3; D gene ambiguous. The germline V gene has CDR1 SGHRS and CDR2 YFSETQ. CDR3 length equals 15 residues. Trimming cost V 1 base and J 5 bases, with 14 bases left between them. CDR3 region: CASSLFTANQDTQYF. Here the CDR3 DNA reads TGCGCCAGCAGCTTGTTTACAGCTAACCAAGATACGCAGTATTTT.

This clonotype was picked up a small number of times. This sequence joins TRBV6-5 and TRBJ1-6; D might be TRBD1 (6 bases). The CDR3 covers 16 residues. The germline V gene encodes CDR1 MNHEY and CDR2 SVGAGI. V lost 3 bases and J lost 6, with 15 bases in between. As DNA, the CDR3 is TGTGCCAGCAGTTATGCGCCCCGGGGGGCTAATTCACCCCTCCACTTT. This gives the protein CASSYAPRGANSPLHF.

The CDR3 reads CASSEAHGPYGYTF. CDR3 DNA sequence: TGTGCCAGCAGTGAAGCGCACGGTCCCTATGGCTACACCTTC. V is TRBV6-1 and J is TRBJ1-2; D remains unclear. The CDR3 has 14 amino acids. Looked up from germline, CDR1 is MNHNS and CDR2 is SASEGT. Trimming took 0 bases from V and 4 from J, leaving 9 bases between them.

This rearrangement joins TRBV5-1 to TRBJ2-3; D might be TRBD1 or TRBD2, each matching 5 bases. Trimming removed 0 bases from V and 6 bases from J, with 17 bases in between. This CDR3 comprises 16 residues. Germline V gene sequence: CDR1 SGHRS, CDR2 YFSETQ. Here the CDR3 reads CASSLVGTRGLDTQYF. The CDR3 nucleotides read TGCGCCAGCAGCTTGGTCGGGACCCGGGGCCTGGATACGCAGTATTTT.

This clonotype was counted many times. The J gene is TRBJ1-1, the V gene TRBV5-1; 9 bases are shared with TRBD1. Germline V gene lookup returns CDR1 SGHRS and CDR2 YFSETQ. The CDR3 is 14 residues long. V lost 4 bases and J lost 4; bases outside the gene matches: 5. The CDR3 sequence: CASSGQGIFTEAFF. DNA for the CDR3: TGCGCCAGCAGCGGACAGGGGATATTCACTGAAGCTTTCTTT. The full variable domain, in which reference TRBV5-1 and TRBJ1-1 provide the parts outside the CDR3, is KAGVTQTPRYLIKTRGQQVTLSCSPISGHRSVSWYQQTPGQGLQFLFEYFSETQRNKGNFPGRFSGRQFSNSRSEMNVSTLELGDSALYLCASSGQGIFTEAFFGQGTRLTVV.

V is TRBV24-1 and J is TRBJ2-1, with TRBD2 as a possible D gene (6 bases). Germline CDR1 is KGHDR and CDR2 is SFDVKD. CDR3 length: 15 residues. Between the trimmed V and J ends, which lost 5 bases and 0 bases, there was a span of 10 bases. The chain's CDR3 is CATSGGVSSYNEQFF. CDR3 DNA: TGTGCCACCAGTGGGGGGGTAAGCTCCTACAATGAGCAGTTCTTC.

The chain links TRBV18 to TRBJ2-3; possibly TRBD1 or TRBD2 for D (6 bases each). CDR3 length: 15 residues. Germline V gene data show CDR1 as KGHSH and CDR2 as LQKENI. Trimming pared 3 bases from V and 5 bases from J, leaving 15 bases between. The CDR3 sequence is CASSPRGPWVDTQYF. In nucleotides, the CDR3 is TGTGCCAGCTCACCTCGGGGGCCATGGGTAGATACGCAGTATTTT.

This clonotype was detected a few times. The chain uses TRBV5-8 and TRBJ2-4; maybe TRBD2 (7 bases). The ends were cut back, 6 bases at V and 9 bases at J, with 25 bases in the middle. Germline CDR1 is SGHTS and CDR2 is YDEGEE. The CDR3 loop spans 16 amino acids. Here the CDR3 DNA reads TGTGCCAGCACCGACGAGCCGGGGGGCCGAGCGGGCATTCAGTACTTC. Its protein product is CASTDEPGGRAGIQYF.